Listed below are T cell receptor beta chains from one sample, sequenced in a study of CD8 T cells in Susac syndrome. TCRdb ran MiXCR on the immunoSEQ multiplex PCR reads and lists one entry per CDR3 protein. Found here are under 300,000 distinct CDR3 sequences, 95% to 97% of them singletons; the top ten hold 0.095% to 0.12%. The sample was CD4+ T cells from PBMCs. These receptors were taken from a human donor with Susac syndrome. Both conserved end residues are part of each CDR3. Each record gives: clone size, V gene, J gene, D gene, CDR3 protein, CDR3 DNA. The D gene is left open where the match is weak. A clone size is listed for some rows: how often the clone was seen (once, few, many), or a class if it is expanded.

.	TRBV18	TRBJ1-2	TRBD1	CASSRGQGAAGNYGYTF	TGTGCCAGCTCACGAGGACAGGGAGCGGCCGGAAACTATGGCTACACCTTC
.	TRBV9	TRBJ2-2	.	CASSPRGSPGELFF	TGTGCCAGCAGCCCCAGAGGTAGCCCCGGGGAGCTGTTTTTT
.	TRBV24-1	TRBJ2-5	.	CATSDDARDARETQYF	TGTGCCACCAGTGATGATGCCAGGGATGCAAGAGAGACCCAGTACTTC
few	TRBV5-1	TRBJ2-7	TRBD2	CASSLSGSVHEQYF	TGCGCCAGCAGCTTGAGCGGGAGCGTCCACGAGCAGTACTTC
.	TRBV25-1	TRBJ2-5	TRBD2	CASSTGLVQETQYF	TGTGCCAGCAGTACGGGACTAGTCCAAGAGACCCAGTACTTC
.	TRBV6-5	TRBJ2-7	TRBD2	CASSVIAGVGYEQYF	TGTGCCAGCAGTGTGATAGCGGGAGTTGGCTACGAGCAGTACTTC
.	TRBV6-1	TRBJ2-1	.	CASTRGSGSSYNEQFF	TGTGCCAGCACCCGGGGTAGCGGCAGCTCCTACAATGAGCAGTTCTTC
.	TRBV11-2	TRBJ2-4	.	CASGVRGHIQYF	TGTGCCAGCGGCGTCCGGGGGCACATTCAGTACTTC
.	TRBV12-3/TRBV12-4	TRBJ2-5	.	CASSSKSTGRETQYF	TGTGCCAGCAGTTCCAAATCGACAGGGAGGGAGACCCAGTACTTC
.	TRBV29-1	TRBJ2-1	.	CSVVGTRRPASNEQFF	TGCAGCGTTGTAGGCACCCGGCGTCCGGCGTCCAATGAGCAGTTCTTC
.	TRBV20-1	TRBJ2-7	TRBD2	CSARRLAGEEQYF	TGCAGTGCTAGACGACTAGCGGGTGAAGAGCAGTACTTC
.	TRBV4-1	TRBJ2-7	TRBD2	CASSHVSGRSHEQYF	TGCGCCAGCAGCCACGTTAGCGGGAGGTCCCACGAGCAGTACTTC
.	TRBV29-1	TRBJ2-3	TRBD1	CSVVEDRKADTQYF	TGCAGCGTCGTCGAGGACAGGAAGGCAGATACGCAGTATTTT
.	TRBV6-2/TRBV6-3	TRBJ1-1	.	CASSSYPNTEAFF	TGTGCCAGCAGTTCCTACCCGAACACTGAAGCTTTCTTT
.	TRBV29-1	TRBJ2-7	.	CSVLLLPEEPRGNEQYF	TGCAGCGTTCTTCTGTTACCGGAGGAACCGAGGGGTAACGAGCAGTACTTC
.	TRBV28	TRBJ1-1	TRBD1	CASSSGQGVTEAFF	TGTGCCAGCAGTTCGGGACAGGGGGTCACTGAAGCTTTCTTT
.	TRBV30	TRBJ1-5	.	CAWSHGGRNQPQHF	TGTGCCTGGAGCCACGGGGGCCGCAATCAGCCCCAGCATTTT
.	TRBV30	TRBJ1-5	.	CAWSILQGLGPQHF	TGTGCCTGGAGCATCTTACAGGGCCTGGGGCCCCAGCATTTT
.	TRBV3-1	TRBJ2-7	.	CASSQDGGSPPGGEQYF	TGTGCCAGCAGCCAAGACGGTGGTTCTCCCCCGGGCGGCGAGCAGTACTTC
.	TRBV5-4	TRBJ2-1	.	CASSFQAGNNEQFF	TGTGCCAGCAGCTTTCAAGCGGGTAACAATGAGCAGTTCTTC
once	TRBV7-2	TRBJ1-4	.	CASSQGLTIEKLFF	TGTGCCAGCAGCCAAGGGCTAACCATCGAAAAACTGTTTTTT
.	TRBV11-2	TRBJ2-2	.	CASSDQHTGELFF	TGTGCCAGCAGCGACCAACACACCGGGGAGCTGTTTTTT
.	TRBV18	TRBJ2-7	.	CASSPGQTGAYEQYF	TGTGCCAGCTCACCCGGACAAACAGGCGCCTACGAGCAGTACTTC
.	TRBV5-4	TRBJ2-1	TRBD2	CASSSRTSGGGEQFF	TGTGCCAGCAGCTCCCGGACTAGCGGGGGGGGTGAGCAGTTCTTC
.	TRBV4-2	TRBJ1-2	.	CASSQDLLGYGYTF	TGTGCCAGCAGCCAAGATCTTCTCGGCTATGGCTACACCTTC
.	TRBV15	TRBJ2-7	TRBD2	CATSRASGSPEQYF	TGTGCCACCAGCAGAGCTAGCGGGAGTCCCGAGCAGTACTTC
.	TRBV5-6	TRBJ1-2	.	CASSLRGRTGYYGYTF	TGTGCCAGCAGCTTGCGTGGGCGAACAGGGTACTATGGCTACACCTTC
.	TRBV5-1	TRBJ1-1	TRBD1	CASSLEGQGSAEAFF	TGCGCCAGCAGCTTGGAGGGACAGGGGAGCGCTGAAGCTTTCTTT
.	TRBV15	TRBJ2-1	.	CATSTTLDRHRVPGEQFF	TGTGCCACCAGCACCACCCTCGACCGACACAGGGTTCCAGGTGAGCAGTTCTTC